This TCR beta chain was identified during a study of technical replicates of blood from a few donors listed by TCRdb under 2017. The CDR3 numbers 13 residues from cysteine through phenylalanine. The kept DNA is CDR3 alone, 39 bases in frame from the first base. Between the V and J ends, shortened by 7 bases and 2 bases respectively, the junction contains 12 bases. The CDR1 and CDR2 encoded by the germline V gene are MNHEY and SVGAGI. Worth noting for this clone: Its binding antigen is unknown. There are no base qualities to consult, and no much larger clone falls within one base.

The method was the immunoSEQ multiplex PCR assay. TCRdb obtained this table from immuneACCESS and retained in-frame rearrangements with V and J assigned. These tables miss some clones; where compared with another copy, unresolved V genes account for less than half of the shortfall, and the remainder is unexplained. Present in this sample are 60,000 to 85,000 clones, approximately 96% of which were seen just once. About 0.38% of the sample lies in the top ten. The sequence derives from a human donor in good health. The chain employs TRBV6-5 and TRBJ2-7, with TRBD2 as a weak D call on 6 bases. Sequencing input: T cells isolated from PBMCs. The CDR3 here reads CASTRDSTYEQYF. Read as DNA, the sequence is TGTGCCAGCACCCGGGACTCCACCTACGAGCAGTACTTC.